The present T cell receptor beta chain was sequenced within a study of spatial heterogeneity in lung cancer. TCRdb called the 5' RACE reads again in MiXCR, with one record for every CDR3 protein. The sample carries 26,000 or so distinct CDR3 sequences, roughly 8% recorded once. Time point reported: sample taken at primary tumor resection. Unsorted whole RNA from tumor, nontumor lung or frozen PBMC underwent sequencing. This clonotype was found many times. V lost 5 bases and J lost 2; bases outside the gene matches: 6. The germline V gene has CDR1 ENHRY and CDR2 SYGVKD. This CDR3 spans 15 amino acids. The source material was PBMCs, sampled at surgery. V is TRBV10-3 and J is TRBJ1-2, with 9 nucleotides matching TRBD1. The sequence was obtained from a female donor with early-stage non-small cell lung cancer. CDR3 protein: CAISRGQGINYGYTF. The CDR3 nucleotides read TGTGCCATCAGTCGAGGACAGGGGATCAACTATGGCTACACCTTC.